This T cell receptor beta chain is drawn from a study of OX40 agonist ivuxolimab in advanced cancers. On the study more broadly: Patients receiving dose escalation had hepatocellular carcinoma, melanoma, renal cell or head and neck cancer. Participants averaged approximately 65 years of age (range about 23 to 90) and were 82.7% male. Study results and limitations: On average, CD8+ T cells had more expanded clones than CD4+.

Remarks on this clone: Its antigen is unknown.

Here immunoSEQ multiplex PCR was the method, and the copy in TCRdb shows in-frame clones only, minus some. This table holds more than 35,000 clones, 70% to 90% found once. The CDR3 loop spans 16 amino acids. Germline loops: CDR1 MNHEY, CDR2 SMNVEV (reference sequence). The V gene lost 0 bases and the J gene lost 5 bases, with 17 bases spanning the gap. The gene calls are TRBV27 and TRBJ2-7, with a weak D call TRBD1 (6 bases). Material: CD4+ or CD8+ T cells sorted from blood, obtained in a trial of the OX40 agonist ivuxolimab. The receptor was isolated from an adult with an advanced solid tumor such as melanoma, head and neck, liver or kidney cancer. The CDR3 protein is CASSLSSIQGVNEQYF. The CDR3, as DNA: TGTGCCAGCAGTTTATCGTCCATACAGGGAGTTAACGAGCAGTACTTC.